Shown below are 2 T cell receptor beta chains from a single sample sequenced in a study of cytomegalovirus exposure and HLA in healthy donors. PCR amplification relied on 60 Vbeta primers (plus 13 Jbeta primers). Clones were sequenced by immunoSEQ multiplex PCR, and TCRdb holds only the in-frame ones, with some missing. The sample shows about 55,000 clones, more than 75% of them seen only once. The specimen sequenced was PBMCs. The receptors derive from a female donor in good health and CMV-seronegative.

This chain connects TRBV5-5 to TRBJ1-3, with D uncertain. Between the trimmed V and J ends, which lost 1 base and 0 bases, there was a span of 8 bases. From germline, CDR1 is SGHKS and CDR2 YYEKEE (reference sequence). The CDR3 has 15 amino acids. CDR3 amino acids: CASSLWPSSGNTIYF. The CDR3 DNA is TGTGCCAGCAGCTTGTGGCCTAGCTCTGGAAACACCATATATTTT.

This clone is deemed medium-sized. V gene TRBV6-1 combines with J gene TRBJ2-4, with a weak D call TRBD2 (7 bases). The V gene's germline CDR1 is MNHNS and CDR2 SASEGT. The ends were cut back, 7 bases at V and 9 bases at J, with 19 bases in the middle. This CDR3 region has 14 residues. This CDR3 is CASTEGGSVGIQYF. DNA for the CDR3: TGTGCCAGCACCGAGGGGGGGAGCGTGGGCATTCAGTACTTC.